This T cell receptor beta chain stems from a study of T cell changes during pregnancy in multiple sclerosis. Assay: immunoSEQ multiplex PCR; the TCRdb copy retains only in-frame clones and omits some. The sample holds 28,000 or so clones, around 88% seen once. V gave up 4 bases and J gave up 10 bases; unmatched junction bases: 6. The CDR3 is 13 amino acids. CDR1 is SGHRS, CDR2 YFSETQ, per germline. A few counts support this clone. The sequencing here drew on CD4+ T cells from peripheral blood mononuclear cells, taken in the first trimester of pregnancy. The sequence was collected from a female donor in good health, enrolled as a control in a pregnancy study. The genes are TRBV5-1 and TRBJ1-1; 11 bases agree with TRBD1. The CDR3 sequence is CASSPGTGGVAFF. In nucleotides, the CDR3 is TGCGCCAGCAGCCCAGGGACAGGGGGGGTAGCTTTCTTT.